A single TCR beta chain is shown here with its context. Antigen: not known. Germline CDR1 MNHEY, CDR2 SVGAGI. The CDR3 extends over 14 amino acids. V lost 0 bases to trimming and J lost 6 bases, with 11 bases between them. The data were taken from a study of shared clonotypes between healthy human individuals. On the study more broadly: Each donor's CD8 memory used one plate, CD8 naive two, each CD4 subset three. Study-level points and caveats: Collection of samples was limited to blood; tissue repertoires likely differ. Genetic and exposure-history diversity was limited by the small donor number.

Naive-designated CD8 cells lacked CD45RO, were positively enriched for CCR7, and omitted terminally differentiated effector memory CD45RA+ cells. The donors, healthy adults who were HIV-negative, had experienced no recent acute infections or vaccinations. TCRdb's copy holds only in-frame clones and misses some; the assay was immunoSEQ multiplex PCR. The sample has roughly 1,800,000 clones, about 95% seen once. The sequencing sample was made of naive CD8+ T cells sorted from blood. The chain recombines TRBV6-5 with TRBJ1-1, with TRBD1 as a possible D gene (6 bases). This sequence was found in a man younger than 30 in good health. The CDR3 protein is CASSYSLGAPEAFF. CDR3 DNA sequence: TGTGCCAGCAGTTACTCGTTGGGGGCCCCTGAAGCTTTCTTT.